Listed below are T cell receptor beta chains from one sample, sequenced in a study of CD8 T cells in Susac syndrome. MiXCR, applied by TCRdb to the immunoSEQ multiplex PCR reads, yields one record per CDR3 protein. The sample records 120,000 or so distinct CDR3 sequences, roughly 96% being singletons. The material sequenced was CD4+ T cells from PBMCs. The receptors derive from a human donor in good health. Both conserved end residues are part of each CDR3. A D gene is named only where the DNA matches it firmly. Part of the rows lack a size; the others show once, few, many or a class for expanded clones.

d_gene,v_gene,j_gene,abundance,CDR3nt,CDR3aa
-,TRBV29-1,TRBJ2-1,-,TGCAGCTCTGTGGGGTTTTACAATGAGCAGTTCTTC,CSSVGFYNEQFF
-,TRBV7-9,TRBJ2-1,-,TGTGCCAGCAGCCCCCGAGAGGTCGGTGAGCAGTTCTTC,CASSPREVGEQFF
-,TRBV20-1,TRBJ2-7,-,TGCAGTGCTACGGGGATCCCACGTTTCCACGAGCAGTACTTC,CSATGIPRFHEQYF
-,TRBV2,TRBJ2-5,-,TGTGCCAGCAGCGGGCAGCAAGAGACCCAGTACTTC,CASSGQQETQYF
TRBD2,TRBV2,TRBJ2-1,-,TGTGCCAGCAGGCTAGCGGGTTACAATGAGCAGTTCTTC,CASRLAGYNEQFF
TRBD1,TRBV30,TRBJ2-2,once,TGTGCCTGGAGTTACGGACGGACAGGGAACACCGGGGAGCTGTTTTTT,CAWSYGRTGNTGELFF
-,TRBV19,TRBJ2-3,-,TGTGCCAGTAAATGGGCAGAGGGCACAGATACGCAGTATTTT,CASKWAEGTDTQYF
-,TRBV20-1,TRBJ2-7,-,TGCAGTGCTAGTCCCAACTACGAGCAGTACTTC,CSASPNYEQYF
-,TRBV5-6,TRBJ2-6,-,TGTGCCAGCAGGCGAATACAGGGTACCTACTCTGGGGCCAACGTCCTGACTTTC,CASRRIQGTYSGANVLTF
-,TRBV27,TRBJ2-7,-,TGTGCCAGCAGCGCCGACCTATCCTCCTACGAGCAGTACTTC,CASSADLSSYEQYF
-,TRBV5-1,TRBJ2-5,-,TGCGCCAGCAGCTCCCGGTTGGAGACCCAGTACTTC,CASSSRLETQYF
-,TRBV7-2,TRBJ1-1,once,TGTGCCAGCAGCCGGTGGGCAGCCTCGACTGAAGCTTTCTTT,CASSRWAASTEAFF
-,TRBV3-1,TRBJ1-2,-,TGTGCCAGCAGCCCGGGACTCTCAAACTATGGCTACACCTTC,CASSPGLSNYGYTF
-,TRBV5-1,TRBJ2-1,-,TGCGCCAGCAGCTTGGGGCTAGCAATACCCAATGAGCAGTTCTTC,CASSLGLAIPNEQFF
-,TRBV19,TRBJ1-2,-,TGTGCCAGTAGTGGGACGGCCGCTAACTATGGCTACACCTTC,CASSGTAANYGYTF
-,TRBV27,TRBJ2-2,-,TGTGCCAGCACCTCTGACAGGGAGGCCGGGGAGCTGTTTTTT,CASTSDREAGELFF
-,TRBV29-1,TRBJ2-1,-,TGCAGCGTCGGCAGGGGAGGGCATGAGCAGTTCTTC,CSVGRGGHEQFF
TRBD1,TRBV29-1,TRBJ2-5,-,TGCAGCGGGGGACAGGGATTTGGGACCCAGTACTTC,CSGGQGFGTQYF